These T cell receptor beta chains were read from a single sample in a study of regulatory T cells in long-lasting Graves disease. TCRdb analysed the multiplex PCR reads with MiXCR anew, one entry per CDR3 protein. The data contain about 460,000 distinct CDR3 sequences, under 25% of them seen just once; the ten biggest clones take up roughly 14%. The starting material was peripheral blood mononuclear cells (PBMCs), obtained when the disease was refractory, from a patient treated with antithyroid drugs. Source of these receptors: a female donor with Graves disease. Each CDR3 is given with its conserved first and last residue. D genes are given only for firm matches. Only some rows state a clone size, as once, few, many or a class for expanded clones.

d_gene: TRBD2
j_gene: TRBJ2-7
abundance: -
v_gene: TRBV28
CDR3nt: TGTGCCAGCAGTTTAGGTGGTTTGGGTATCGGGGGGAGGTACGAGCAGTACTTC
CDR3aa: CASSLGGLGIGGRYEQYF

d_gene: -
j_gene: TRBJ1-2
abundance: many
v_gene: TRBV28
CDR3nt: TGTGCCAGCAGCTCAAATGGGGCGCGGCAGAAGGGCTACACCTTC
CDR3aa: CASSSNGARQKGYTF

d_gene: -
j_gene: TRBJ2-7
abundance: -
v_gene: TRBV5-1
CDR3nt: TGCGCCAGCAGCGGGGACGGAGGCGACGAGCAGTACTTC
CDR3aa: CASSGDGGDEQYF

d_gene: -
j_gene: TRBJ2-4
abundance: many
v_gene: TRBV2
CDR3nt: TGTGCCAGCCGGGCAGCAAGTAACAAAAACATTCAGTACTTC
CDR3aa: CASRAASNKNIQYF

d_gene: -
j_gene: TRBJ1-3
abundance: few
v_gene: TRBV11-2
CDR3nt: TGTGCCAGCAGCATATCGGACAGCCACACCATATATTTT
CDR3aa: CASSISDSHTIYF

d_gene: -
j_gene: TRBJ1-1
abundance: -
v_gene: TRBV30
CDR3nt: TGTGCCTGGATTCGATTTTCTGGGGGGAGCACTGAAGCTTTCTTT
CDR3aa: CAWIRFSGGSTEAFF

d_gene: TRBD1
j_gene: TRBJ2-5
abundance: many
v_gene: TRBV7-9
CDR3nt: TGTGCCAGCAGCTCTCGGACAGGGGGAGAAGAGACCCAGTACTTC
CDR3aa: CASSSRTGGEETQYF

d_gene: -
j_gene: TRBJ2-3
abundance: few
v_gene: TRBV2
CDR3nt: TGTGCCAGCAGTGAACGGCGGGGCAGCACAGATACGCAGTATTTT
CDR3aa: CASSERRGSTDTQYF

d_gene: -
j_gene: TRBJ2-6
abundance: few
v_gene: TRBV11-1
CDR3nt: TGTGCCAGCAGCTTACCGCTCAGTGGGGCCAACGTCCTGACTTTC
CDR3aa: CASSLPLSGANVLTF

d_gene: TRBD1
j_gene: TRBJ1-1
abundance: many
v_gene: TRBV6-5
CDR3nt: TGTGCCAGCAGTTACACCCCTACAAGGACAGGGAGGATGAACACTGAAGCTTTCTTT
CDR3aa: CASSYTPTRTGRMNTEAFF

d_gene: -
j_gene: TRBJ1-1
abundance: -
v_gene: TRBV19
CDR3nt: TGTGCCAGTAGCGACAATCCGAACACTGAAGCTTTCTTT
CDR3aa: CASSDNPNTEAFF

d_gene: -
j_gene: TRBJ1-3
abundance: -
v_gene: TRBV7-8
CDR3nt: TGTGCCAGCACCCAGCGTGGGGGCTGGAGGTCTGGAAACACCATATATTTT
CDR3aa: CASTQRGGWRSGNTIYF

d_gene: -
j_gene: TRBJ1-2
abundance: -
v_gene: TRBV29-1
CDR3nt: TGCAGCGCTAAGACAGGCCTGAACTATGGCTACACCTTC
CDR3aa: CSAKTGLNYGYTF

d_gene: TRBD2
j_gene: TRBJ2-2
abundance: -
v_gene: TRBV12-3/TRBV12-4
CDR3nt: TGTGCCAGCAAAGATAGCGGGAGAGCGAACACCGGGGAGCTGTTTTTT
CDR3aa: CASKDSGRANTGELFF

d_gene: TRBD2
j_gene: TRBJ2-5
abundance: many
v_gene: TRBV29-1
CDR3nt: TGCAGCGTTGAAGGGGGTAGCGGGGGTGGAGAGACCCAGTACTTC
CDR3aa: CSVEGGSGGGETQYF

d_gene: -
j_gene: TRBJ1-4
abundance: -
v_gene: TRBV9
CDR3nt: TGTGCCAGCAGTTATACAGAGAATGAAAAACTGTTTTTT
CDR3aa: CASSYTENEKLFF

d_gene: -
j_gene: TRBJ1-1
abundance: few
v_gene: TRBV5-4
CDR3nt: TGTGCCAGCAGCTTCGACATGGAGAACACTGAAGCTTTCTTT
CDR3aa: CASSFDMENTEAFF

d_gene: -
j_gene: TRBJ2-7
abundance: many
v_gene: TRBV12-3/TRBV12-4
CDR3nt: TGTGCCAGCAGTTTGGACGAAACTGCCGAGCAGTACTTC
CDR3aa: CASSLDETAEQYF

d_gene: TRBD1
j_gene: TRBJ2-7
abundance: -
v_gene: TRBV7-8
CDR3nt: TGTGCCAGCAGCCGGGACAGGGAGCCCTACGAGCAGTACTTC
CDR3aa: CASSRDREPYEQYF

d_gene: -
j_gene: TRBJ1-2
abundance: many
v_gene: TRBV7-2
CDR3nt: TGTGCCAGCAGCCCTCGGGCAGAGAACTATGGCTACACCTTC
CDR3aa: CASSPRAENYGYTF

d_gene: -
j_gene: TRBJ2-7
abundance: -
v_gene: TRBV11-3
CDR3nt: TGTGCCAGCACCGGTCGGGTGGGCAGGGAATACGAGCAGTACTTC
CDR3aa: CASTGRVGREYEQYF

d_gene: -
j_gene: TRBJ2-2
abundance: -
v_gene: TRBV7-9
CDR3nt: TGTGCCAGTAGCTCCTTCCGAGGACTGAACACCGGGGAGCTGTTTTTT
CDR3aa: CASSSFRGLNTGELFF

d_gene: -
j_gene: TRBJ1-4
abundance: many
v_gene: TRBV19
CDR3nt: TGTGCCAGTAGTATTCTTGTAAATGAAAAACTGTTTTTT
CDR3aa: CASSILVNEKLFF

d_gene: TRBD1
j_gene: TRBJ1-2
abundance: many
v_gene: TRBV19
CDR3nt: TGTGCCAGCAGTCCGACCGGGACAGGGGCTGGCTACACCTTC
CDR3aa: CASSPTGTGAGYTF

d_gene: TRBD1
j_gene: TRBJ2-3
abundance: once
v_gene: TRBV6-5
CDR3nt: TGTGCCAGCAGTTACTTGGGACAGGGACGGACAGATACGCAGTATTTT
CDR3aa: CASSYLGQGRTDTQYF

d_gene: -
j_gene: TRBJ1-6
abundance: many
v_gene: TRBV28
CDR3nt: TGTGCCACCAAACCGTGGGACACCTATAATTCACCCCTCCACTTT
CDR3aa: CATKPWDTYNSPLHF

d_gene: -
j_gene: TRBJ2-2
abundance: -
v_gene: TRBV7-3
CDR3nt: TGTGCCAGCAGCCCGGCTAGCTGGTCCGGGGAGCTGTTTTTT
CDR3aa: CASSPASWSGELFF

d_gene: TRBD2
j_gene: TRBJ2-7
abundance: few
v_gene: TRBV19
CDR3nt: TGTGCCAGTAGTATTCGACTAGCGGGGACTTACGAGCAGTACTTC
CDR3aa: CASSIRLAGTYEQYF

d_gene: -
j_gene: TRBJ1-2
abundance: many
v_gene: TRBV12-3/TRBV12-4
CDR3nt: TGTGCCAGCAGTTTTTCGCAGAATGGCTACACCTTC
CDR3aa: CASSFSQNGYTF

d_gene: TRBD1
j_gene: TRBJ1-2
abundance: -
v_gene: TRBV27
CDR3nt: TGTGCCAGCAGTTTCTTCCAGGGACAGTCTAACTATGGCTACACCTTC
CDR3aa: CASSFFQGQSNYGYTF

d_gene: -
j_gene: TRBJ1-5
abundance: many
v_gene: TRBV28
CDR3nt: TGTGCCAGCAGTGGGGTCGACAGACTCAATCAGCCCCAGCATTTT
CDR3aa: CASSGVDRLNQPQHF

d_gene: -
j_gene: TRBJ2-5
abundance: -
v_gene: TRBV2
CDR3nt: TGTGCCACCAGTGTCGGCAGACAGTACCAAGAGACCCAGTACTTC
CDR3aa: CATSVGRQYQETQYF

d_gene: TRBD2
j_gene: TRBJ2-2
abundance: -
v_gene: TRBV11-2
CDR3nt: TGTGCCAGCAGCTTAGAAAGGCTAGCGGGAGGGCCGAGAACCGGGGAGCTGTTTTTT
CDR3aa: CASSLERLAGGPRTGELFF

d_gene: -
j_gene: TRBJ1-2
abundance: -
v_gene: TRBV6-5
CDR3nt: TGTGCCAGCAGTTACTCGTCGGACCGCAACTATGGCTACACCTTC
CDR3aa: CASSYSSDRNYGYTF

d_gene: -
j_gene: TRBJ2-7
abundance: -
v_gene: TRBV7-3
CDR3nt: TGTGCCAGCAGCACCGGGACAGCGGGGGTTGGGGAGCAGTACTTC
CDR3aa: CASSTGTAGVGEQYF

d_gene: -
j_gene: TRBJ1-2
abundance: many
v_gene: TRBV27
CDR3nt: TGTGCCAGCAGTTTAGGCAGGGAAGATGGCTACACCTTC
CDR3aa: CASSLGREDGYTF

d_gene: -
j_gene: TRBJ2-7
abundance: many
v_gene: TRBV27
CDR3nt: TGTGCCAGCAGTTTATCTCTTGGGTCAAACTACGAGCAGTACTTC
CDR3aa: CASSLSLGSNYEQYF

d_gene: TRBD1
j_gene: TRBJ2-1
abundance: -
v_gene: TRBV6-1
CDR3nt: TGTGCCAGCAGCCAGGGGGCCCCGACCTACAATGAGCAGTTCTTC
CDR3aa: CASSQGAPTYNEQFF

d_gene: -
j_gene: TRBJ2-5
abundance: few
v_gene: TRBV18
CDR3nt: TGTGCCAGCTCAACCCGAGCTAAGACCTTGGCACAAGAGACCCAGTACTTC
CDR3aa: CASSTRAKTLAQETQYF

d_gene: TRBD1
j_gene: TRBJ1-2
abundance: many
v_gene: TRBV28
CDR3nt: TGTGCCAGCAGTCCGCTACACCCTCCTGACAGGGGGGGAACCTTC
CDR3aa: CASSPLHPPDRGGTF

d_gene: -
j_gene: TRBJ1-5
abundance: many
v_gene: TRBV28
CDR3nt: TGTGCCAGCAGTTCTCGGGGCTCTGCTCAGCCCCAGCATTTT
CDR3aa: CASSSRGSAQPQHF

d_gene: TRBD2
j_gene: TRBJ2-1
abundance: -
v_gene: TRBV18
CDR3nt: TGTGCCAGCTCACCACGGGAGCGGGAGGGCCCTGGTGAGCAGTTCTTC
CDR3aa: CASSPREREGPGEQFF

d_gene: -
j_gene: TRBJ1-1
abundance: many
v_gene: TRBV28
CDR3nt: TGTGCCAGCAGACGATCTGGGGCCACTGAAGCTTTCTTT
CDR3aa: CASRRSGATEAFF

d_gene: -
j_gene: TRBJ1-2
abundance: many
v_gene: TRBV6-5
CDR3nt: TGTGCCAGCAGTTACGCAAGTTCGTATGGCTACACCTTC
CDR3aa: CASSYASSYGYTF

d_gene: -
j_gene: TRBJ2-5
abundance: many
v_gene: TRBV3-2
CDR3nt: TGTGCCAGCAGCCAAGAATGTGCGGGGGGGGTCAATGAGACCCAGTACTTC
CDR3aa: CASSQECAGGVNETQYF

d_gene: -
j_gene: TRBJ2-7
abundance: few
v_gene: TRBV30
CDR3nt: TGTGCCTGGAGTGTAGACAGTGGGCCGTACTTC
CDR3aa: CAWSVDSGPYF

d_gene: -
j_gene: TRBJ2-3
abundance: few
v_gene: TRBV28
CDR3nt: TGTGCCAGCAGTTTATTAGGGACGGCCACAGATACGCAGTATTTT
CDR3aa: CASSLLGTATDTQYF

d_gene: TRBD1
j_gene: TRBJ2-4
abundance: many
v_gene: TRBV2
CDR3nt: TGTGCCAGCACAAGGGTAGGGGGCAGAGGTATTCAGTACTTC
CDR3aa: CASTRVGGRGIQYF

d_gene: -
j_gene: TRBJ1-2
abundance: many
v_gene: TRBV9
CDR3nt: TGTGCCAGCAGCGCATCCCAGACAAACTATGGCTACACCTTC
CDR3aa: CASSASQTNYGYTF

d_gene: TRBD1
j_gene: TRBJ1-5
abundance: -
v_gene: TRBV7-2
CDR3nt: TGTGCCAGCAGCTTATCCCGGGACAGGGGAAATCAGCCCCAGCATTTT
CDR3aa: CASSLSRDRGNQPQHF

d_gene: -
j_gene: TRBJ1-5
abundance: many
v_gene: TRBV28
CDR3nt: TGTGCCAGCAGTACTACAAGGGGAAGTAAGAATCAGCCCCAGCATTTT
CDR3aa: CASSTTRGSKNQPQHF

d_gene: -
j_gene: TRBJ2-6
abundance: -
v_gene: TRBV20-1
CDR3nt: TGCAGTGCCCCCTTTCTCGGGGCAGGTTTCGGGGCCAACGTCCTGACTTTC
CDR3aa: CSAPFLGAGFGANVLTF

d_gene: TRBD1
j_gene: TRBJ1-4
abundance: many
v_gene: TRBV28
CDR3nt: TGTGCCAGCAGTTCAAGACAGGGAGGAGAAAAACTGTTTTTT
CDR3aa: CASSSRQGGEKLFF

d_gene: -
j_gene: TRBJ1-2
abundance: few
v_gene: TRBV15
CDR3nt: TGTGCCACCAGCAGAGAGGCCTATGGCTACACCTTC
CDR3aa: CATSREAYGYTF

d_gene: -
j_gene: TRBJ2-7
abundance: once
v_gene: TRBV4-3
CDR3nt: TGCGCCAGCAGCCAAGACGGGGAAGATTACGAGCAGTACTTC
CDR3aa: CASSQDGEDYEQYF

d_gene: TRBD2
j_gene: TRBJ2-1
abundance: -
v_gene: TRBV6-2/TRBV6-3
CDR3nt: TGTGCCAGCAGTTTCGGGGGCGGACTAGCGAAAAGGGACAATGAGCAGTTCTTC
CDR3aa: CASSFGGGLAKRDNEQFF

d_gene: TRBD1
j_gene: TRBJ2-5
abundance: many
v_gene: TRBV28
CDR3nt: TGTGCCAGCAGGACGGGACAGGGGTTAGAGACCCAGTACTTC
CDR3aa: CASRTGQGLETQYF